This is a list of T cell receptor beta chains from one sample in a study of identical twins. One entry per CDR3 protein results from TCRdb running MiXCR on the 5' RACE reads. The table lists about 890,000 distinct CDR3 sequences, 10% to 15% of them singletons. This sample also appeared in a second study, on yellow fever vaccine responses in identical twins.

Specimen: PBMCs. These receptors originate from a woman between 18 and 29 years old in good health. CDR3s include the opening cysteine and the closing phenylalanine or tryptophan. The D gene is left open where the match is weak. Clone size is shown for a subset of rows, as once, few, many or a class of expanded clone.

V gene	clone size	J gene	D gene	CDR3 protein	CDR3 DNA
TRBV24-1	-	TRBJ2-5	TRBD2	CATSDSGTSRRVQQETQYF	TGTGCCACCAGTGATTCAGGGACTAGCAGACGGGTCCAACAAGAGACCCAGTACTTC
TRBV12-3/TRBV12-4	many	TRBJ1-6	-	CASSFGSPLHF	TGTGCCAGCAGTTTCGGATCACCCCTCCACTTT
TRBV5-6	many	TRBJ2-3	-	CASSLSPGGTDTQYF	TGTGCCAGCAGCTTGTCCCCGGGGGGCACAGATACGCAGTATTTT
TRBV6-5	-	TRBJ2-7	-	CASSYSYIPASEQYF	TGTGCCAGCAGTTACTCGTATATTCCGGCGAGCGAGCAGTACTTC
TRBV28	-	TRBJ2-2	-	CASSPRTAAGFTGELFF	TGTGCCAGCAGTCCCCGGACTGCAGCAGGGTTCACCGGGGAGCTGTTTTTT
TRBV20-1	many	TRBJ2-2	-	CSARDSREPNTGELFF	TGCAGTGCTAGAGATAGTAGGGAGCCGAACACCGGGGAGCTGTTTTTT
TRBV7-9	-	TRBJ2-4	-	CASKDRGDTQYF	TGTGCCAGCAAAGACCGGGGGGACACACAGTACTTC
TRBV4-2	-	TRBJ2-7	-	CASSQGGQTYEQYF	TGTGCCAGCAGCCAGGGGGGACAGACCTACGAGCAGTACTTC
TRBV5-1	many	TRBJ1-1	-	CASSFEGGNTEAFF	TGTGCCAGCAGCTTTGAAGGTGGGAACACTGAAGCTTTCTTT
TRBV5-1	few	TRBJ1-2	-	CASSLSGATGYTF	TGCGCCAGCAGCTTGTCAGGGGCGACTGGCTACACCTTC
TRBV3-1	-	TRBJ2-2	TRBD1	CASSQAGQGNTGELFF	TGTGCCAGCAGCCAAGCGGGACAGGGGAACACCGGGGAGCTGTTTTTT
TRBV12-3/TRBV12-4	few	TRBJ2-5	-	CASSTDSQETQYF	TGTGCCAGCAGCACAGACAGTCAAGAGACCCAGTACTTC
TRBV7-9	many	TRBJ2-5	TRBD2	CASSLGASGDETQYF	TGTGCCAGCAGCTTAGGGGCTAGCGGGGACGAGACCCAGTACTTC
TRBV29-1	few	TRBJ2-4	-	CSVSRPLDGDKNIQYF	TGCAGCGTTTCTCGGCCCCTAGATGGTGACAAAAACATTCAGTACTTC
TRBV7-9	-	TRBJ1-2	-	CASGKTATNYGYTF	TGTGCCAGCGGGAAGACAGCGACTAACTATGGCTACACCTTC
TRBV2	many	TRBJ1-1	-	CASSEQGAGITEAFF	TGTGCCAGCAGTGAGCAAGGGGCGGGGATTACTGAAGCTTTCTTT
TRBV28	-	TRBJ2-3	-	CASSPGISSTDTQYF	TGTGCCAGCAGTCCCGGGATCTCTAGCACAGATACGCAGTATTTT
TRBV13	-	TRBJ2-1	TRBD2	CASSPTPGGEQFF	TGTGCCAGCAGCCCAACACCGGGGGGTGAGCAGTTCTTC
TRBV7-9	few	TRBJ2-1	-	CASSNRDSYNEQFF	TGTGCCAGCAGTAACCGGGACTCATACAATGAGCAGTTCTTC
TRBV28	-	TRBJ2-7	-	CASTFPGKPQQYF	TGTGCCAGCACCTTTCCGGGAAAACCTCAACAGTACTTC
TRBV28	-	TRBJ2-1	TRBD2	CASSFPLAGALGSYNEQFF	TGTGCCAGCAGTTTCCCGCTAGCGGGAGCCTTGGGCTCCTACAATGAGCAGTTCTTC
TRBV14	-	TRBJ2-4	-	CASSHPQLQNIQYF	TGTGCCAGCAGCCACCCACAGCTCCAAAACATTCAGTACTTC
TRBV6-5	-	TRBJ1-2	TRBD1	CASSYKDRVGGYTF	TGTGCCAGCAGTTACAAGGACAGGGTGGGTGGCTACACCTTC
TRBV5-1	many	TRBJ1-1	-	CASSMAQGGSTEAFF	TGCGCCAGCAGCATGGCTCAGGGAGGGAGCACTGAAGCTTTCTTT
TRBV7-7	-	TRBJ2-3	-	CASSLHGGPLLTDTQYF	TGTGCCAGCAGCCTACATGGGGGGCCACTACTCACAGATACGCAGTATTTT
TRBV15	-	TRBJ2-2	-	CATSRAGGLTGELFF	TGTGCCACCAGCAGAGCTGGGGGCCTCACCGGGGAGCTGTTTTTT